This is a list of T cell receptor beta chains from one sample in a study of CXCR3-negative and CXCR3-positive naive CD8 T cells. TCRdb re-called the 5' RACE reads and shows each CDR3 protein once, DNA omitted. Its table records about 130,000 distinct CDR3 sequences. The sequencing input was naive CXCR3+ CD8+ T cells from blood. These receptors were taken from a human donor in good health. Some clones in this sample may be carry-over from other donors' samples. Both conserved end residues are part of each CDR3.

TRBV7-9	TRBJ2-5	CASSILTGGMEETQYF
TRBV7-8	TRBJ1-6	CASSLVDWTELNSPLHF
TRBV29-1	TRBJ2-3	CSVPRPPGDTDTQYF
TRBV12-3/TRBV12-4	TRBJ2-5	CASSLGTSGRQETQYF
TRBV28	TRBJ1-2	CASSVRDRGYGGYTF
TRBV3-1	TRBJ2-1	CASSQEVAGNEQFF
TRBV5-5	TRBJ1-2	CASSFEGDLWYGYTF
TRBV11-2	TRBJ1-1	CASSLDRFLREAFF
TRBV29-1	TRBJ2-7	CSVAGTGETYEQYF
TRBV20-1	TRBJ2-5	CSARLGGQETQYF
TRBV10-2	TRBJ2-7	CASSLDQSYEQYF
TRBV7-9	TRBJ2-1	CASREGTGLDEQFF
TRBV20-1	TRBJ1-1	CSASPPGTASDMNTEAFF
TRBV7-2	TRBJ2-7	CASSFDRLAGSYEQYF
TRBV21-1	TRBJ2-7	CASSKAYRDRGLDEQYF
TRBV28	TRBJ2-7	CASSNETPGQRAYEQYF
TRBV6-8	TRBJ2-7	CASSYGRNLPFYEQYF
TRBV30	TRBJ2-7	CACSRGTSYEQYF
TRBV5-1	TRBJ2-2	CASSPYIDSNTGELFF
TRBV4-1	TRBJ1-5	CASSQTPNNQPQHF
TRBV12-3/TRBV12-4	TRBJ2-1	CASSLSAGYNEQFF
TRBV5-5	TRBJ2-7	CASSGSTSGPSYEQYF
TRBV5-1	TRBJ2-7	CASSSGLNSYEQYF
TRBV7-2	TRBJ1-1	CASSFRYTEAFF
TRBV5-1	TRBJ1-1	CASSRGGFGVNTEAFF
TRBV9	TRBJ2-6	CASSVGPGANVLTF
TRBV4-1	TRBJ2-5	CASSQDPIPGGETQYF
TRBV7-8	TRBJ2-3	CASSLAGQRTDTQYF
TRBV7-9	TRBJ2-3	CASRSVAGGMDTQYF
TRBV29-1	TRBJ2-5	CSVETGTRLETQYF
TRBV7-2	TRBJ1-2	CASSLDPAGSYGYTF
TRBV27	TRBJ2-2	CASSFYRVTGELFF
TRBV7-9	TRBJ2-7	CASSGGSGGLNEQYF
TRBV7-9	TRBJ1-1	CASSSRPTEAFF
TRBV11-2	TRBJ2-2	CASSSTRPGELFF
TRBV7-9	TRBJ1-1	CASSLGEGSGVWSVTEAFF
TRBV7-9	TRBJ2-5	CASRGLPRETQYF
TRBV7-8	TRBJ2-7	CASSLRDTDEQYF
TRBV28	TRBJ1-1	CATQDPNTEAFF
TRBV20-1	TRBJ1-2	CSATIANYGYTF
TRBV9	TRBJ2-5	CASSPRGEEETQYF
TRBV6-1	TRBJ1-2	CASSEWSESIGYTF
TRBV6-5	TRBJ2-7	CASSYSGGEQYF
TRBV7-9	TRBJ2-7	CASSSSGQTNYEQYF
TRBV4-2	TRBJ2-1	CASSLGLVSEQFF
TRBV6-5	TRBJ2-5	CASSQQETQYF
TRBV2	TRBJ2-5	CASSGLAGALQETQYF
TRBV20-1	TRBJ2-7	CSAVRDNHGAEQYF
TRBV20-1	TRBJ2-1	CRAPPAGGASYNEQFF
TRBV30	TRBJ2-7	CAWSVQDRESSKQYF
TRBV7-9	TRBJ1-5	CASSLDGTVNQPQHF
TRBV7-9	TRBJ2-5	CASSRESDGVQETQYF
TRBV27	TRBJ2-7	CASSVGTTYEQYF
TRBV7-2	TRBJ2-1	CASSLDSFSYNEQFF
TRBV5-1	TRBJ2-2	CASSLVGAPPSGELFF